This record looks at one T cell receptor (beta chain) sequence and its context. Its antigen remains unknown. There are 15 residues in the CDR3. Trimming took 3 bases from V and 5 from J, leaving 19 bases between them. Germline V gene data show CDR1 as SQVTM and CDR2 as ANQGSEA. This specimen belongs to a study of T cell responses to AZD1222 COVID-19 vaccine. Overall study findings and caveats: CD4 TCRs linked to vaccination spanned spike, dominating at 160-218 and 743-854. Donors were chiefly white British, with a greater number of females, and clonal diversity was perhaps underestimated. Spike-specific TCR breadth and depth grew following two AZD1222 doses.

Sequencing used immunoSEQ multiplex PCR; TCRdb keeps in-frame clones, though not all of them. Here the sample spans about 180,000 clones, roughly 92% being singletons. The sequence derives from an adult who received the AZD1222 COVID-19 vaccine. The sample consisted of peripheral blood, taken 28 days after the second AZD1222 dose. The chain links TRBV29-1 to TRBJ1-2; D gene ambiguous. The CDR3 nucleotides are TGCAGCGTTGAGGGAACCCCTTCCGTGGAGTATGGCTACACCTTC. Its translation is CSVEGTPSVEYGYTF.